One sample yielded the 29 T cell receptor beta chains listed below, sequenced in a study of read filtering for tumor transcriptome and immune sequencing. This library used roughly 0.4 ug RNA and molecular barcoded adaptors spanning alpha/delta and beta/gamma chains. TCRdb itself ran the reads through MiXCR, one entry per CDR3 protein. The sample carries tens of thousands of distinct CDR3 sequences, about 12% recorded once. Input material: a population of CD138-negative cells sorted from bone marrow. Receptors originate from a donor at least 40 years old with multiple myeloma.

Concerning this clonotype itself: Compared with germline, one end of the junction differs, possibly owing to a read error. The V call is TRBV12-3 or TRBV12-4, the J call TRBJ2-2; the D gene is possibly TRBD2 (5 bases). CDR3 length equals 15 residues. CDR3 residues: CASSFLHLHTGELFF. The CDR3 DNA sequence: TGTGCCAGCAGTTTCCTACATTTGCACACCGGGGAGCTGTTTTTC.

Points on this clonotype: A much larger clone differs from this one at a single base, so this may be a read error. Without the conserved terminal phenylalanine or tryptophan, this CDR3 likely stems from a read error. This chain joins TRBV15 and TRBJ2-2; D uncertain. This CDR3 has 15 residues. Trimming removed 0 bases at V and 4 bases at J, with 9 bases between. CDR1 is LNHNV, CDR2 YYDKDF, per germline (reference sequence). In DNA, the CDR3 is TGTGCCACCAGCAGAGAACAGCTCGGCACCGGGGAGCTGTTTCTT. Translation gives CATSREQLGTGELFL.

This clonotype was seen many times. The genes are TRBV9 and TRBJ2-5; 7 bases fit TRBD1. Germline V CDR1 and CDR2: SGDLS, YYNGEE. Trimming took 4 bases from V and 2 from J; bases not matched to a gene: 5. CDR3 length: 14 residues. CDR3 in amino acids: CASSTWDSQETQYF. For the CDR3, the DNA is TGTGCCAGCAGCACCTGGGACAGTCAAGAGACCCAGTACTTC.

The table lists this clonotype with many counts. The genes are TRBV3-1 and TRBJ2-1; 7 bases are shared with TRBD1. The CDR3 is made up of 15 amino acids. Losses at the gene ends were 1 base for V and 4 bases for J; bases not matched to a gene: 4. Per the germline V gene, CDR1 is LGHDT and CDR2 is YNNKEL (reference sequence). DNA for the CDR3: TGTGCCAGCAGCCAAGCTGACAGGGTTTACAATGAGCAGTTCTTC. Translating it yields CASSQADRVYNEQFF.

There are many counts of this clonotype. The chain combines TRBV28 with TRBJ2-1; possibly TRBD1 for D (5 bases). Trimming removed 2 bases from V and 4 bases from J, with 12 bases in between. Germline CDR1 is MDHEN and CDR2 is SYDVKM. This CDR3 spans 15 amino acids. This CDR3 is CASSLRTSLYNEQFF. As DNA, the CDR3 is TGTGCCAGCAGTTTAAGGACAAGTCTTTACAATGAGCAGTTCTTC.

A remark on this clonotype: This likely came from a read error, as a far larger clone is one base away. The chain couples TRBV6-5 to TRBJ2-1, with a tentative D call TRBD2 (6 bases). There are 13 residues in the CDR3. Germline V CDR1 and CDR2: MNHEY, SVGAGI. Trimming shortened V by 6 bases and J by 15 bases, and 21 bases separated the two germline ends. CDR3 residues: CASSYGTWQGPFF. CDR3 DNA: TGTGCCAGCAGCTACGGGACTTGGCAGGGACCGTTCTTC.

In its sample, this clonotype was seen many times. The chain has TRBV29-1 and TRBJ1-1, with 9 bases identical to TRBD1. Germline trimming cut 2 bases from V and 5 bases from J; bases unmatched to any gene: 3. CDR1 SQVTM and CDR2 ANQGSEA come from the germline V gene. The CDR3 extends over 13 amino acids. The DNA for the CDR3 is TGCAGCGTTGAAAGGGGACAGGGAACTGAAGCTTTCTTT. Amino acids: CSVERGQGTEAFF.

This clonotype was detected many times. The CDR3 region has the DNA TGTGCCAGCAGCCCCGGGGGTAGGGAGCAGTACTTC. It encodes CASSPGGREQYF. The chain recombines TRBV28 with TRBJ2-7; D may be TRBD2 (6 bases). This CDR3 region has 12 residues. Trimming cost V 6 bases and J 7 bases, with 13 bases left between them. Germline CDR1 MDHEN, CDR2 SYDVKM.

With respect to this clonotype: A read error may explain this, as a much larger clone is one base away. The gene calls are TRBV3-1 and TRBJ2-2, with a tentative D call TRBD1 (6 bases). The CDR3 has 14 residues. Germline CDR1 and CDR2: LGHDT and YNNKEL (reference sequence). The V and J ends lost 2 bases and 3 bases respectively, with 7 bases between them. The CDR3 sequence is CASSQQGHTGELFF. CDR3 DNA: TGTGCCAGCAGCCAACAGGGGCACACCGGGGAGCTGTTTTTT. The variable domain in full, completed from reference TRBV3-1 and TRBJ2-2, reads DTAVSQTPKYLVTQMGNDKSIKCEQNLGHDTMYWYKQDSKKFLKIMFSYNNKELIINETVPNRFSPKSPDKAHLNLHINSLELGDSAVYFCASSQQGHTGELFFGEGSRLTVL.

Ten or more counts support this clonotype. The rearrangement links TRBV20-1 to TRBJ2-7, with 8 bases matching TRBD1. The CDR3 runs 14 residues. The V and J ends lost 5 bases and 3 bases, in that order; junction bases with no gene match: 9. Germline V gene sequence: CDR1 DFQATT, CDR2 SNEGSKA (reference sequence). This CDR3 reads CSAAYDRGNYEQYF. The DNA for the CDR3 is TGCAGTGCTGCATATGACAGGGGAAACTACGAGCAGTACTTC.

This clonotype was counted many times. The V gene is TRBV29-1, the J gene TRBJ2-2, with a weak D call TRBD1 (6 bases). The V gene lost 4 bases and the J gene lost 6 bases, with 9 bases spanning the gap. There are 12 residues in the CDR3. CDR1 SQVTM and CDR2 ANQGSEA come from the germline V gene. The CDR3 is CSVGEGAGELFF. Written as DNA, the CDR3 is TGCAGCGTTGGAGAGGGGGCCGGGGAGCTGTTTTTT.

This clonotype was picked up many times. The CDR3 reads CASSLSGQGGNQPQHF. CDR3 DNA: TGTGCCAGCAGTTTATCAGGACAGGGAGGGAATCAGCCCCAGCATTTT. V gene TRBV27 combines with J gene TRBJ1-5; 8 bases align to TRBD1. From germline, CDR1 is MNHEY and CDR2 SMNVEV (reference sequence). The ends lost 0 bases at V and 4 bases at J; junction bases unmatched: 5. CDR3 size: 16 residues.

In this sample, this clonotype turned up many times. The junction departs from the called germline gene at one end, perhaps through a read error. The chain carries TRBV7-8 and TRBJ2-5; no firm D call. The germline V gene has CDR1 SGHVS and CDR2 FQNEAQ. This CDR3 spans 12 amino acids. CDR3: CASSLAGPSENF. The CDR3 DNA reads as TGTGCCAGCAGCTTAGCAGGGCCCTCTGAGAACTTC. The complete variable domain, with remaining parts taken from reference TRBV7-8 and TRBJ2-5, reads GAGVSQSPRYKVAKRGQDVALRCDPISGHVSLFWYQQALGQGPEFLTYFQNEAQLDKSGLPSDRFFAERPEGSVSTLKIQRTQQEDSAVYLCASSLAGPSENFGPGTRLLVL.

This clonotype was seen a few times. This chain uses TRBV21-1 with TRBJ2-2. TRBV21-1 is a pseudogene segment. The CDR3 loop spans 14 amino acids. The CDR3 sequence: CASSETLGTGELFF. In DNA form, the CDR3 reads TGTGCCAGCAGCGAGACGTTAGGCACCGGGGAGCTGTTTTTT.

This clonotype was observed at least ten times. This chain uses TRBV7-9 with TRBJ1-4, with D unresolved. V gave up 3 bases and J gave up 7 bases, with 12 bases separating them. Germline-derived CDR1 and CDR2 are SEHNR and FQNEAQ (reference sequence). The CDR3 sequence is 14 residues long. Here the CDR3 DNA reads TGTGCCAGCAGCTTGGGAAGTTCCGCTGAAAAACTGTTTTTT. It translates to CASSLGSSAEKLFF.

This clonotype was recorded at least ten times. The chain is built from TRBV7-9 and TRBJ1-1; no clear D gene. The germline V and J ends were trimmed by 5 bases and 2 bases, with 6 bases remaining between them. The CDR3 runs to 12 residues. The germline CDR1 and CDR2 sequences are SEHNR and FQNEAQ (reference sequence). This chain's CDR3 is CASSPRNTEAFF. DNA for the CDR3: TGTGCCAGCAGCCCCCGAAACACTGAAGCTTTCTTT.

This clonotype was picked up a small number of times. The conserved closing phenylalanine or tryptophan is absent in this CDR3, likely reflecting a read error. The chain couples TRBV29-1 to TRBJ1-1, with TRBD1 as a possible D gene (6 bases). Germline assignment: CDR1 SQVTM and CDR2 ANQGSEA. Trimming took off 8 bases at V and 5 bases at J, with 18 bases between the two ends. The CDR3 covers 13 residues. CDR3 loop: CSFVTQGGTEAFS. The CDR3 coding sequence is TGCAGCTTTGTAACACAGGGAGGGACTGAAGCTTTCTCT.

This clonotype was counted ten times or more. A much bigger clone sits one base away, suggesting this may be a read error. CDR3 nucleotides: TGTGCCAGCAGCCTAACCCTGGGGGTAGAGCAGCTCTTC. Protein: CASSLTLGVEQLF. The chain carries TRBV7-2 and TRBJ2-1; D tentatively reads TRBD1 or TRBD2 (5 bases each). This CDR3 region has 13 residues. CDR1 is SGHTA, CDR2 FQGNSA, per germline.

The rearrangement joins TRBV10-3 to TRBJ1-5; the match to TRBD1 covers 7 bases. Germline CDR1 is ENHRY and CDR2 is SYGVKD. The V and J ends lost 11 bases and 3 bases, in that order; junction bases with no gene match: 10. There are 14 residues in the CDR3. The CDR3 here is CASTGDSNNQPQHF. DNA for the CDR3: TGTGCCTCGACCGGGGACAGTAACAATCAGCCCCAGCATTTT.

This clonotype was seen at least ten times. CDR3 coding DNA: TGCGCCAGCAGCCAAGGGGCTAAGACCCAGTACTTC. Amino acid sequence: CASSQGAKTQYF. The chain is built from TRBV4-1 and TRBJ2-5; D gene uncertain. CDR3 length: 12 residues. The V end was cut by 1 base, the J end by 6 bases, with 6 bases between. Germline V gene sequence: CDR1 MGHRA, CDR2 YSYEKL.

This clonotype was detected many times. The chain links TRBV13 to TRBJ1-2; possible D gene TRBD1, 6 bases. The germline V gene has CDR1 PRHDT and CDR2 FYEKMQ (reference sequence). Trimming took 5 bases from V and 0 from J, leaving 10 bases between them. The CDR3 sequence is 14 residues long. For the CDR3, the DNA is TGTGCCAGCAGCCAGGACAGCCCTAACTATGGCTACACCTTC. Amino acids: CASSQDSPNYGYTF.

This clonotype was detected a few times. This chain links TRBV7-2 with TRBJ2-5; no firm D call. V lost 0 bases to trimming and J lost 0 bases, with 2 bases between them. This CDR3 is built from 13 residues. Germline V gene lookup returns CDR1 SGHTA and CDR2 FQGNSA. CDR3: CASSLAYQETQYF. In DNA, the CDR3 is TGTGCCAGCAGCTTAGCCTACCAAGAGACCCAGTACTTC.

This clonotype appeared a few times. The J gene is TRBJ2-7, the V gene TRBV11-2; no firm D call. The CDR3 covers 11 residues. The germline V and J ends were trimmed by 6 bases and 5 bases, with 8 bases remaining between them. The germline V gene has CDR1 SGHAT and CDR2 FQNNGV. Here the CDR3 reads CASSPSHEQYF. The CDR3 DNA reads TGTGCCAGCAGTCCCAGCCACGAGCAGTACTTC.

On this clonotype itself: At one boundary the junction diverges from the germline segment, which might be a read error. The rearrangement uses TRBV24-1 and TRBJ2-1, with 10 bases fitting TRBD1. Germline-derived CDR1 and CDR2 are KGHDR and SFDVKD. The CDR3 is 16 amino acids. The CDR3 here is CATSDPGQGELNEQLF. The DNA of the CDR3 is TGTGCCACCAGTGATCCAGGACAGGGGGAACTTAATGAGCAGCTCTTC.

On this clonotype itself: The CDR3 ends on some other residue instead of the conserved phenylalanine or tryptophan, so this is likely a read error. J is TRBJ2-5 and V is TRBV4-2, with D perhaps being TRBD1 or TRBD2 (5 bases each). The CDR3 has 14 residues. The germline V gene has CDR1 LGHNA and CDR2 YNFKEQ. V was clipped by 6 bases and J by 2 bases, with 13 bases between them. CDR3 amino acids: CASRPGDGQETQYL. The CDR3 nucleotides are TGTGCCAGCAGGCCCGGGGACGGACAAGAGACCCAGTACCTC.

This clonotype appeared many times. The gene calls are TRBV20-1 and TRBJ2-3; tentatively, D is TRBD1 (5 bases). Trimming took 6 bases from V and 2 from J, leaving 6 bases between them. The germline V gene encodes CDR1 DFQATT and CDR2 SNEGSKA (reference sequence). This CDR3 comprises 11 residues. In DNA, the CDR3 is TGCAGTGCGACAGCCACAGATACGCAGTATTTT. It yields the protein CSATATDTQYF.

This clonotype was found many times. The chain carries TRBV10-3 and TRBJ2-5; weak D call: TRBD1 (6 bases). The V and J ends lost 4 bases and 3 bases respectively, with 9 bases between them. Germline V CDR1 and CDR2: ENHRY, SYGVKD. The CDR3 sequence is 13 residues long. The CDR3 protein is CAISAPGEETQYF. As DNA, the CDR3 is TGTGCCATCAGTGCTCCAGGGGAAGAGACCCAGTACTTC.

This clonotype has at least ten counts. This chain links TRBV28 with TRBJ2-1; D gene ambiguous. Germline V CDR1 and CDR2: MDHEN, SYDVKM. The CDR3 is made up of 16 amino acids. V lost 5 bases, J lost 3 bases, and 17 bases lay in between. The CDR3 DNA is TGTGCCAGCAGTCTCCCCAAGGGTTGGGGCTACAATGAGCAGTTCTTC. It yields the protein CASSLPKGWGYNEQFF. Using reference TRBV28 and TRBJ2-1 for the parts outside the CDR3, the full variable domain is DVKVTQSSRYLVKRTGEKVFLECVQDMDHENMFWYRQDPGLGLRLIYFSYDVKMKEKGDIPEGYSVSREKKERFSLILESASTNQTSMYLCASSLPKGWGYNEQFFGPGTRLTVL.

This clonotype was counted at least ten times. V and J are TRBV14 and TRBJ2-3; TRBD1 agrees at 9 bases. The germline gives CDR1 SGHDN, CDR2 FVKESK. J was trimmed by 4 bases and V by 1 base; bases with no gene match: 6. This CDR3 has 16 amino acids. The CDR3 protein is CASSQGPGQGPDTQYF. CDR3 in DNA: TGTGCCAGCAGCCAAGGTCCGGGACAGGGCCCAGATACGCAGTATTTT.